The 28 T cell receptor beta chains reported below all come from one sample, sequenced in a study of graft-versus-host responses after intestinal transplantation. These receptors' antigens are unknown. The method was immunoSEQ multiplex PCR; TCRdb's version includes in-frame clones alone and lacks a portion of them. The sample has tens of thousands of clones, roughly 90% seen once. Sequenced material: unstimulated CD4+ T cells sorted from spleen or lymph node cells, taken before intestinal transplant. These TCRs come from a human donor who received an intestinal transplant.

V is TRBV11-2 and J is TRBJ1-3, with 10 bases aligning to TRBD1. Per the germline V gene, CDR1 is SGHAT and CDR2 is FQNNGV. V was clipped by 5 bases and J by 9 bases; unmatched bases: 22. This CDR3 has 19 amino acids. The CDR3 region has the DNA TGTGCCAGCAGCCTCCGGCTAGGGACAGGGGCTGCGTCAGTGGGCACCATATATTTT. As protein: CASSLRLGTGAASVGTIYF.

This chain joins TRBV10-3 and TRBJ2-3, with TRBD1 matching 8 bases. Germline-derived CDR1 and CDR2 are ENHRY and SYGVKD. Trimming cost V 10 bases and J 0 bases; bases outside gene matches: 6. This CDR3 has 14 residues. The CDR3: CATATGDSTDTQYF. The CDR3 DNA is TGTGCCACCGCGACAGGGGATAGCACAGATACGCAGTATTTT.

This clone has a single count. The chain links TRBV2 to TRBJ2-7; TRBD1 agrees at 10 bases. Germline-derived CDR1 and CDR2 are SNHLY and FYNNEI. With 6 bases clipped from V and 3 bases from J, the junction kept 8 bases outside the gene matches. The CDR3 length is 15 residues. CDR3: CASRTAGTGVYEQYF. CDR3 DNA: TGTGCCAGCAGGACTGCCGGGACAGGGGTCTACGAGCAGTACTTC.

The gene calls are TRBV18 and TRBJ2-5; 8 bases align to TRBD2. The CDR3 sequence is 16 residues long. Germline V gene data show CDR1 as KGHSH and CDR2 as LQKENI. The V gene end was trimmed by 1 base and the J gene end by 5 bases; junction bases not matched to a gene: 9. In DNA form, the CDR3 reads TGTGCCAGCTCACCACTTGCTAGCGGGCTCAGGGAGACCCAGTACTTC. Translated: CASSPLASGLRETQYF.

The genes are TRBV11-2 and TRBJ1-1; D is unresolved. In germline, CDR1 is SGHAT, CDR2 FQNNGV. V was cut by 5 bases and J by 2 bases, with 6 bases left in between. CDR3 size: 12 residues. CDR3 in amino acids: CASSLLNTEAFF. Here the CDR3 DNA reads TGTGCCAGCAGCCTCCTTAACACTGAAGCTTTCTTT.

J is TRBJ1-5 and V is TRBV5-6, with D tentatively TRBD1 (5 bases). Per germline, CDR1 SGHDT and CDR2 YYEEEE. Trimming removed 0 bases from V and 6 bases from J, with 10 bases in between. The CDR3 covers 14 residues. The CDR3 DNA is TGTGCCAGCAGCTTGGATAGGGGAGGTCAGCCCCAGCATTTT. Translation gives CASSLDRGGQPQHF.

The rearrangement links TRBV18 to TRBJ1-2; 8 nucleotides agree with TRBD1. The V segment lost 3 bases and the J segment 5 bases; nucleotides outside the gene matches: 14. CDR3 length equals 17 residues. The germline gives CDR1 KGHSH, CDR2 LQKENI. The CDR3 is CASSPTQGAGIWYGYTF. CDR3 nucleotides: TGTGCCAGCTCACCTACTCAGGGGGCAGGTATTTGGTATGGCTACACCTTC.

The chain joins TRBV20-1 to TRBJ1-2; D gene uncertain. Germline CDR1 is DFQATT and CDR2 is SNEGSKA (reference sequence). The CDR3 has 11 amino acids. Trimming left V 0 bases short and J 5 bases short, with 4 bases between. In DNA form, the CDR3 reads TGCAGTGCTAGAGAAGAGTATGGCTACACCTTC. Its protein product is CSAREEYGYTF.

J is TRBJ2-1 and V is TRBV10-3; a weak D match, TRBD1 (5 bases). In germline, CDR1 is ENHRY, CDR2 SYGVKD. CDR3 size: 15 residues. V was cut by 1 base and J by 0 bases, with 7 bases left in between. CDR3 coding DNA: TGTGCCATCAGTGAGTTCGACAGCTCCTACAATGAGCAGTTCTTC. Its translation is CAISEFDSSYNEQFF.

The chain couples TRBV9 to TRBJ1-1, with D possibly TRBD1 on 5 matching bases. V shed 3 bases and J shed 1 base, with 10 bases lying between them. CDR1 and CDR2 from the germline V gene are SGDLS and YYNGEE. The length of the CDR3 is 14 residues. The chain's CDR3 is CASSALTENTEAFF. As DNA, the CDR3 is TGTGCCAGCAGCGCGCTGACAGAGAACACTGAAGCTTTCTTT.

The rearrangement joins TRBV9 to TRBJ2-5, with 9 bases identical to TRBD2. V lost 2 bases and J lost 5; bases outside the gene matches: 10. The CDR3 is 16 residues long. Germline V gene data show CDR1 as SGDLS and CDR2 as YYNGEE. This CDR3 is CASSVVGAGGTETQYF. DNA of the CDR3: TGTGCCAGCAGCGTCGTAGGAGCGGGGGGAACGGAGACCCAGTACTTC.

The chain employs TRBV7-9 and TRBJ2-1; tentatively, D is TRBD1 (6 bases). Between the trimmed V and J ends, which lost 3 bases and 7 bases, there was a span of 19 bases. The CDR3 has 16 residues. Germline lookup yields CDR1 SEHNR and CDR2 FQNEAQ (reference sequence). DNA for the CDR3: TGTGCCAGCAGCTTCCGGTTGGGCAGGGGCGATAATGAGCAGTTCTTC. Translated, it gives CASSFRLGRGDNEQFF. Using reference TRBV7-9 and TRBJ2-1 for the parts outside the CDR3, the full variable domain is DTGVSQNPRHKITKRGQNVTFRCDPISEHNRLYWYRQTLGQGPEFLTYFQNEAQLEKSRLLSDRFSAERPKGSFSTLEIQRTEQGDSAMYLCASSFRLGRGDNEQFFGPGTRLTVL.

The chain joins TRBV7-8 to TRBJ2-7; tentative D call: TRBD2 (6 bases). Trimming shortened V by 1 base and J by 3 bases, and 13 bases separated the two germline ends. This CDR3 is built from 15 residues. The V gene's germline CDR1 is SGHVS and CDR2 FQNEAQ. The CDR3 DNA sequence: TGTGCCAGCAGCTTAGAGGGCGGGGAAGGCTACGAGCAGTACTTC. It yields the protein CASSLEGGEGYEQYF.

The chain has TRBV6-1 and TRBJ1-1, with 7 positions matching TRBD1. Germline loops: CDR1 MNHNS, CDR2 SASEGT. The CDR3 runs 15 residues. V trimming: 2 bases; J trimming: 4 bases; junction bases outside the gene matches: 7. Written as DNA, the CDR3 is TGTGCCAGCAGTGAAAGGGGCAACAGGGGCACTGAAGCTTTCTTT. Its translation: CASSERGNRGTEAFF.

V is TRBV6-6 and J is TRBJ2-5; TRBD1 matches 7 bases. CDR1 MNHNY and CDR2 SVGAGI come from the germline V gene (reference sequence). V dropped 6 bases and J dropped 5; count of bases not matched to a gene: 6. The CDR3 sequence is 13 residues long. This CDR3 reads CASSRQGRETQYF. Here the CDR3 DNA reads TGTGCCAGCAGCCGACAGGGTAGGGAGACCCAGTACTTC.

The chain links TRBV10-3 to TRBJ1-2; 8 bases map to TRBD1. V dropped 10 bases and J dropped 5; count of bases not matched to a gene: 12. This CDR3 is 14 amino acids long. Germline V gene data show CDR1 as ENHRY and CDR2 as SYGVKD. The CDR3: CATFQTGGGYGYTF. CDR3 nucleotides: TGTGCCACCTTCCAAACAGGGGGAGGTTATGGCTACACCTTC.

In its sample, this clone was seen once. J is TRBJ2-5 and V is TRBV2; TRBD2 is a possible D gene (6 bases). V lost 1 base and J lost 5, with 11 bases in between. Per the germline V gene, CDR1 is SNHLY and CDR2 is FYNNEI. The CDR3 is made up of 14 amino acids. This chain's CDR3 is CASSEGGRGETQYF. In DNA, the CDR3 is TGTGCCAGCAGTGAAGGGGGTCGGGGGGAGACCCAGTACTTC.

The rearrangement links TRBV2 to TRBJ1-1, with a possible D match to TRBD1 (6 bases). CDR1 is SNHLY, CDR2 FYNNEI, per germline. V lost 7 bases and J lost 2, with 11 bases in between. The CDR3 is made up of 13 amino acids. The CDR3 DNA sequence: TGTGCCAGCATTAGGGACATTAACACTGAAGCTTTCTTT. Translated, it gives CASIRDINTEAFF.

The chain recombines TRBV11-2 with TRBJ2-1; 11 bases map to TRBD2. Germline trimming cut 0 bases from V and 8 bases from J; bases unmatched to any gene: 3. Germline V gives CDR1 SGHAT, CDR2 FQNNGV. This CDR3 comprises 15 residues. The CDR3 bases are TGTGCCAGCAGCTTAGAACTAGCGGGGGAGTATGAGCAGTTCTTC. Residues: CASSLELAGEYEQFF.

This chain joins TRBV13 and TRBJ1-1; 8 nucleotides align to TRBD1. CDR1 is PRHDT, CDR2 FYEKMQ, per germline (reference sequence). The CDR3 spans 16 residues. The trim removed 2 bases at V and 3 bases at J, leaving 8 bases unmatched. CDR3 sequence (DNA): TGTGCCAGCAGCTTAACCACAGGGGGATGGTACACTGAAGCTTTCTTT. This gives the protein CASSLTTGGWYTEAFF.

The chain joins TRBV6-1 to TRBJ1-2, with D hard to call. In germline, CDR1 is MNHNS, CDR2 SASEGT. Trimming removed 3 bases from V and 8 bases from J, with 10 bases in between. The CDR3 is made up of 12 amino acids. The CDR3 coding sequence is TGTGCCAGCAGTGACCGAACGGGGGGCTACACCTTC. It is translated as CASSDRTGGYTF.

This chain uses TRBV20-1 with TRBJ2-3; D is undetermined. The CDR3 extends over 10 amino acids. Germline V gene data show CDR1 as DFQATT and CDR2 as SNEGSKA (reference sequence). Trimming left V 6 bases short and J 2 bases short, with 3 bases between. CDR3 in amino acids: CSAVTDTQYF. CDR3 nucleotide sequence: TGCAGTGCCGTCACAGATACGCAGTATTTT.

J is TRBJ1-1 and V is TRBV5-1, with D possibly TRBD1 on 5 matching bases. The CDR3 is 14 amino acids. Trimming left V 2 bases short and J 1 base short, with 9 bases between. The germline CDR1 and CDR2 sequences are SGHRS and YFSETQ. The CDR3 is CASSFWGENTEAFF. DNA of the CDR3: TGCGCCAGCAGCTTTTGGGGGGAGAACACTGAAGCTTTCTTT.

The gene calls are TRBV11-2 and TRBJ2-7; D is perhaps TRBD2 (6 bases). Germline V lookup: CDR1 SGHAT, CDR2 FQNNGV. V lost 1 base and J 0 bases, leaving 10 bases between the germline ends. The CDR3 sequence is 15 residues long. The CDR3 region has the DNA TGTGCCAGCAGCTTAGTTCGGGGAGGCTCCTACGAGCAGTACTTC. It codes for CASSLVRGGSYEQYF.

The chain joins TRBV7-3 to TRBJ2-7; D is possibly TRBD1 (5 bases). The length of the CDR3 is 13 residues. Germline V gives CDR1 SGHTA, CDR2 FQGTGA. Trimming cost V 3 bases and J 3 bases, with 9 bases left between them. The CDR3 here is CASSLTADYEQYF. The CDR3 DNA reads TGTGCCAGCAGCTTGACAGCTGACTACGAGCAGTACTTC.

V is TRBV6-5 and J is TRBJ1-2; 9 nucleotides match TRBD1. The CDR3 has 15 residues. Germline CDR1 MNHEY, CDR2 SVGAGI. The J segment lost 6 bases and the V segment lost 4 bases, leaving 9 bases of the junction unmatched. The CDR3 DNA follows: TGTGCCAGCAGTTTGCCCGGACAGGGGTGGCATGGCTACACCTTC. This translates into CASSLPGQGWHGYTF.

V is TRBV29-1 and J is TRBJ1-5; 9 bases match TRBD1. V was pared by 4 bases and J by 2 bases, with 0 bases of the junction left unmatched. CDR1 SQVTM and CDR2 ANQGSEA come from the germline V gene. This CDR3 comprises 13 residues. In DNA form, the CDR3 reads TGCAGCGTTGGGACAGGGGGCAATCAGCCCCAGCATTTT. It codes for CSVGTGGNQPQHF.

This sequence joins TRBV7-9 and TRBJ2-3, with 8 bases identical to TRBD2. Looked up from germline, CDR1 is SEHNR and CDR2 is FQNEAQ (reference sequence). V gave up 5 bases and J gave up 5 bases; unmatched junction bases: 12. The CDR3 runs to 16 residues. The CDR3 spells CASSPNTGGLGDTQYF. The CDR3 bases are TGTGCCAGCAGCCCGAACACGGGGGGGCTAGGAGATACGCAGTATTTT.